The clone carrying this TCR beta chain was detected only a few times. Per the authors' pipeline: The authors estimated nucleated cell counts from reference gene primer amplification. Profiled with immunoSEQ multiplex PCR; TCRdb holds only in-frame clones, not every one. That table furnishes V, J and clone size, whereas the DNA furnished D and trimming. The profile shows some 250,000 clones, around 90% of them singletons. These data are taken from a study of blood T cell repertoires in COVID-19. Study-wide context: Collection of acute and convalescent COVID-19 samples took place in the United States, Italy and Spain. From T cells, B-cell-depleted T cells, or PBMCs came the material, which was cDNA or gDNA.

The sequencing sample was made of peripheral blood. This clonotype originated in a man aged 55 to 70 who had recovered from COVID-19.

The DNA of the CDR3 is TGTGCCACGTTGTCGGGGGGGCTACAGAATGAGCAGTTCTTC. Protein product: CATLSGGLQNEQFF. The chain recombines TRBV10-3 with TRBJ2-1; 8 bases line up with TRBD2. Germline assignment: CDR1 ENHRY and CDR2 SYGVKD. V shed 10 bases, J shed 7 bases, and the junction held 12 bases outside the gene matches. The CDR3 spans 14 residues.